The 5 T cell receptor beta chains below all came from one sample that was sequenced in a study of blood T cell repertoires in COVID-19. TCRdb's copy holds only in-frame clones and misses some; the assay was immunoSEQ multiplex PCR. The repertoire has approximately 230,000 clones, under 95% of them found once; the top ten carry over 1.5%. Sequences were obtained from PBMCs or T cells enriched from blood (not recorded which). These receptors originate from a woman between 18 and 29 years old who had recovered from COVID-19.

The J gene is TRBJ2-1, the V gene TRBV7-9; D might be TRBD2 (6 bases). The CDR3 is 12 residues long. CDR1 and CDR2 (germline): SEHNR, FQNEAQ (reference sequence). V lost 1 base and J 8 bases, leaving 6 bases between the germline ends. The CDR3 loop reads CASSLGDYEQFF. CDR3 DNA: TGTGCCAGCAGCTTAGGGGACTATGAGCAGTTCTTC.

V gene TRBV9 combines with J gene TRBJ2-1, with D possibly TRBD2 on 6 matching bases. Germline CDR1 and CDR2: SGDLS and YYNGEE. V dropped 0 bases and J dropped 10 bases, with 17 bases sitting between them. The CDR3 has 15 amino acids. The CDR3 region has the DNA TGTGCCAGCAGCGTAGCGATAGCGGAGGGCATAGAGCAGTTCTTC. The encoded protein is CASSVAIAEGIEQFF.

The genes are TRBV3-1 (or the pseudogene TRBV3-2) and TRBJ2-7; 10 positions match TRBD1. V dropped 6 bases and J dropped 2; count of bases not matched to a gene: 7. The CDR3 is made up of 15 amino acids. Germline V lookup: CDR1 LGHDT, CDR2 YNNKEL (reference sequence). The CDR3 loop reads CASSRDGTGAYEQYF. The CDR3 DNA reads as TGTGCCAGCAGTCGCGACGGGACAGGGGCCTACGAGCAGTACTTC.

This chain connects TRBV7-8 to TRBJ2-1; 11 bases map to TRBD2. CDR3 length equals 14 residues. Trimming took 8 bases from V and 7 from J; bases not matched to a gene: 7. Germline V gene sequence: CDR1 SGHVS, CDR2 FQNEAQ. DNA for the CDR3: TGTGCCAGCGGGATAGCGGGGGGGTTGAATGAGCAGTTCTTC. As protein: CASGIAGGLNEQFF.

A note on this clone: Other DNA sequences in this sample translate to the same CDR3. The gene calls are TRBV9 and TRBJ2-1, with D possibly TRBD2 on 6 matching bases. Germline V gene lookup returns CDR1 SGDLS and CDR2 YYNGEE. The CDR3 covers 15 residues. Trimming removed 0 bases at V and 4 bases at J, with 11 bases between. The CDR3 DNA sequence: TGTGCCAGCAGCGTAGGTAGCGGTGGATACAATGAGCAGTTCTTC. Its protein is CASSVGSGGYNEQFF.